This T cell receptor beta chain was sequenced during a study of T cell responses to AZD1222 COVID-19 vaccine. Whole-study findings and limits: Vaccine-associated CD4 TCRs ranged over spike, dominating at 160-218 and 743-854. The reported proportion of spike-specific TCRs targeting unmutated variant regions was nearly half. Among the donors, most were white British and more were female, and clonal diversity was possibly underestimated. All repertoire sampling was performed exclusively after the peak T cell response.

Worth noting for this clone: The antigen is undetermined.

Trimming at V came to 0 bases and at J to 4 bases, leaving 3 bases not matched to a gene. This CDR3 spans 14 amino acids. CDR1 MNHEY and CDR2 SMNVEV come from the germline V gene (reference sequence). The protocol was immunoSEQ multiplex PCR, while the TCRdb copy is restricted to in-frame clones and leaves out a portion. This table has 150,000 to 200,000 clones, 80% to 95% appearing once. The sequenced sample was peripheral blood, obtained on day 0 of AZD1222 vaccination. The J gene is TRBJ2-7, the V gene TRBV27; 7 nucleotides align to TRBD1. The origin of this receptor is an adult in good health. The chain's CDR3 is CASSLSGQLYEQYF. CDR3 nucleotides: TGTGCCAGCAGTTTATCGGGACAGCTATACGAGCAGTACTTC.